One and the same sample provided the 7 T cell receptor beta chains below, sequenced in a study of metastatic and nonmetastatic thyroid tumors. Not a single patient had been given any form of treatment at any point before undergoing thyroid surgery. TCRdb re-clonotyped the PCR reads via MiXCR. The sample consists of about 21,000 clones, approximately 30% of them appearing once. The sequenced material came from adjacent normal tissue. The receptors were gathered from a female donor with papillary thyroid cancer or a benign thyroid nodule (not recorded which). Some clones in this sample may be carry-over from other donors' samples.

CDR3 sequence reads: CASSEKVLGNTIYF. CDR3 sequence (DNA): TGTGCCAGCAGTGAAAAAGTTCTGGGAAACACCATATATTTT. V usage is TRBV6-1 and J usage is TRBJ1-3; D is ambiguous. The CDR3 extends over 14 amino acids. From germline, CDR1 is MNHNS and CDR2 SASEGT. Trimming left V 2 bases short and J 4 bases short, with 9 bases between.

This clone has ten or more counts. This chain uses TRBV11-2 with TRBJ1-2; D not resolved. There are 12 residues in the CDR3. V lost 5 bases, J lost 5 bases, and 9 bases lay in between. Germline V gives CDR1 SGHAT, CDR2 FQNNGV. CDR3 in amino acids: CASSPERYGYTF. CDR3 DNA: TGTGCCAGCAGCCCTGAGAGGTATGGCTACACCTTC.

The V call is TRBV28, the J call TRBJ1-2; 7 nucleotides line up with TRBD1. The CDR3 runs 13 residues. Germline CDR1 reads MDHEN; CDR2 reads SYDVKM. The V segment lost 3 bases and the J segment 8 bases; nucleotides outside the gene matches: 6. The CDR3 DNA is TGTGCCAGCAGTTTGACAGGGTCTAACGGCTACACCTTC. Its translation is CASSLTGSNGYTF.

This chain links TRBV20-1 with TRBJ1-6, with D possibly TRBD1 on 5 matching bases. CDR3 size: 13 residues. From germline, CDR1 is DFQATT and CDR2 SNEGSKA (reference sequence). The V and J ends lost 6 bases and 10 bases respectively, with 16 bases between them. The CDR3 sequence is CSAVGRAGSPLHF. The CDR3 coding sequence is TGCAGTGCCGTGGGGCGGGCGGGATCACCCCTCCACTTT.

The chain uses TRBV11-2 and TRBJ2-7; tentatively, D is TRBD1 (6 bases). The CDR3 length is 17 residues. The V end lost 0 bases, the J end lost 4 bases, and 19 bases lay between the germline ends. The germline V gene has CDR1 SGHAT and CDR2 FQNNGV. This CDR3 reads CASSLECGGDGTYEQYF. CDR3 sequence (DNA): TGTGCCAGCAGCTTAGAGTGTGGGGGCGACGGAACTTACGAGCAGTACTTC.

Details on this clone: At one boundary the junction diverges from the germline segment, which might be a read error. The chain uses TRBV28 and TRBJ2-5; D possibly corresponds to TRBD1 (6 bases). The CDR3 extends over 15 amino acids. Germline V gives CDR1 MDHEN, CDR2 SYDVKM. CDR3 in DNA: TGTTCCAGCATTTTACCCGGGACATCCCAAGAGACCCAGTACTTC. Translation: CSSILPGTSQETQYF.

This clone was recorded a few times. The chain is built from TRBV28 and TRBJ1-5; unclear D gene. This CDR3 is built from 14 residues. V was shortened by 0 bases and J by 1 base, with 4 bases between the two germline ends. Germline V gene data show CDR1 as MDHEN and CDR2 as SYDVKM. CDR3 loop: CASSLWDSNQPQHF. CDR3 sequence (DNA): TGTGCCAGCAGTTTATGGGACAGCAATCAGCCCCAGCATTTT. Complete variable domain (other parts from reference TRBV28 and TRBJ1-5): DVKVTQSSRYLVKRTGEKVFLECVQDMDHENMFWYRQDPGLGLRLIYFSYDVKMKEKGDIPEGYSVSREKKERFSLILESASTNQTSMYLCASSLWDSNQPQHFGDGTRLSIL.